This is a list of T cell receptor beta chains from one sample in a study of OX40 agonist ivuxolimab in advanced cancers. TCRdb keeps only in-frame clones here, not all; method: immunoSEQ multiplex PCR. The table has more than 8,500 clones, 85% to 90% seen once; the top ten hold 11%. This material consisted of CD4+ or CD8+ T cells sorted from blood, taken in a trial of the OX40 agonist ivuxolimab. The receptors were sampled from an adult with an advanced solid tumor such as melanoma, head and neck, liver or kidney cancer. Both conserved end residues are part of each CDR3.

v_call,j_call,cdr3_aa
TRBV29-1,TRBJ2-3,CSVEGAQKFGGTDTQYF
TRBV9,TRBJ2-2,CASSVVRGGANTGELFF
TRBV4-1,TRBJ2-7,CASSQSGAGSYEQYF
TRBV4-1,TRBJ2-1,CASSQASGGAYNEQFF
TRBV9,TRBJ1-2,CASSARQELDYGYTF
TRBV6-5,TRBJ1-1,CASSYRGSQAFF
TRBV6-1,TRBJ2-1,CASSEWLGQGDWNEQFF
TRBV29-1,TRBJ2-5,CSAPGGLPQETQYF
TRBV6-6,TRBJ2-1,CASSYSRQYNEQFF
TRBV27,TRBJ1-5,CASSFIMGNQPQHF
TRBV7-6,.,CASSAGQGLYEQYF
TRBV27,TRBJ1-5,CASSLGGQGILPQHF
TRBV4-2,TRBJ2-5,CASSSGGGETQYF
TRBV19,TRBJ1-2,CASSRDQQRNYGYTF
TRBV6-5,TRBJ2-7,CASGQGLPYEQYF
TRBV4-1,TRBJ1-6,CASSQGGSFTSPLHF
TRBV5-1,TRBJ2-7,CASSLLPQGSHEQYF
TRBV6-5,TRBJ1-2,CASTLRKDRLYGYTF
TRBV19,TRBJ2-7,CASSMAQAYEQYF
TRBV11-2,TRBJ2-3,CASSLNRGSTDTQYF
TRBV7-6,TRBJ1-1,CASSLTGEGAEAFF
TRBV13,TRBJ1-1,CASSPPEGLWATEAFF
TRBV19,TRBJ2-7,CASSTRTGVLRYEQYF
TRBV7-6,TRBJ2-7,CASSLAWGEQYF
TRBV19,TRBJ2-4,CASQRVEINIQYF
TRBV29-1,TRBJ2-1,CSETGSGGNYNEQFF
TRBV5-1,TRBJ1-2,CASSAFREDGHYGYTF
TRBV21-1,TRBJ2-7,CASLKGRTSRIPSSYEQYF
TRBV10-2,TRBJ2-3,CASSETSGGLGDTQYF
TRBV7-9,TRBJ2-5,CASSTSGGLETQYF
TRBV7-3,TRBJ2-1,CASSIGQNNEQFF
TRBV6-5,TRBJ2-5,CASSPGVAGPETQYF
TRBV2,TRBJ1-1,CASSEWGERTEAFF
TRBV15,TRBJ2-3,CATSSDLYRGGRDTQYF
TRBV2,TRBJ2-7,CASRDRGFSYEQYF